Listed below are T cell receptor beta chains from one sample, sequenced in a study of lymphopenia after photon versus proton radiotherapy. TCRdb's table, derived via immunoSEQ multiplex PCR, lists solely in-frame clones and lacks some. The table has about 26,000 clones, around 83% seen once. The specimen comprised peripheral blood, sampled from a patient treated with photon-based radiotherapy. These receptors originate from a woman aged 50 to 65 with pancreatic cancer. The CDR3 runs from the conserved cysteine through the conserved F or W. Each record gives: CDR3 DNA, CDR3 protein, D gene, V gene, clone size, J gene. D genes are given only for firm matches. A row's size may be missing; if present it is once, few, many or a size class.

CDR3 DNA: TGTGCCATCAGTTCTGGACAGGGGAAGGGGTACACTGAAGCTTTCTTT
CDR3 protein: CAISSGQGKGYTEAFF
D gene: TRBD1
V gene: TRBV10-3
clone size: NA
J gene: TRBJ1-1

CDR3 DNA: TGTGCCAGCAGCTTAGGGCGGGTGAGGCAAACTAGCACAGATACGCAGTATTTT
CDR3 protein: CASSLGRVRQTSTDTQYF
D gene: NA
V gene: TRBV7-9
clone size: NA
J gene: TRBJ2-3

CDR3 DNA: TGTGCCAGCAGCGTAGACCCGGGGCGGGACACCGGGGAGCTGTTTTTT
CDR3 protein: CASSVDPGRDTGELFF
D gene: NA
V gene: TRBV9
clone size: NA
J gene: TRBJ2-2

CDR3 DNA: TGTGCCAGCAGCCTACGGGGACCGGGGGAGACCCAGTACTTC
CDR3 protein: CASSLRGPGETQYF
D gene: NA
V gene: TRBV7-7
clone size: NA
J gene: TRBJ2-5

CDR3 DNA: TGTGCCAGCAGTTACAGGGGGCCCACTAACTATGGCTACACCTTC
CDR3 protein: CASSYRGPTNYGYTF
D gene: TRBD1
V gene: TRBV28
clone size: few
J gene: TRBJ1-2

CDR3 DNA: TGCGCCAGCAGCCAAGATTCGATGACCGATACGCAGTATTTT
CDR3 protein: CASSQDSMTDTQYF
D gene: NA
V gene: TRBV4-3
clone size: NA
J gene: TRBJ2-3

CDR3 DNA: TGCGCCAGCAGCCCCCTCCGGGACAGTGCCTACGAGCAGTACTTC
CDR3 protein: CASSPLRDSAYEQYF
D gene: TRBD1
V gene: TRBV4-3
clone size: few
J gene: TRBJ2-7

CDR3 DNA: TGTGCCAGCAGCAAAGTCGGACAGCGCCCCTACGAGCAGTACTTC
CDR3 protein: CASSKVGQRPYEQYF
D gene: NA
V gene: TRBV21-1
clone size: once
J gene: TRBJ2-7

CDR3 DNA: TGTGCCAGCAGCTTTGGGCTAGCGGCACACCGCTCCTACAATGAGCAGTTCTTC
CDR3 protein: CASSFGLAAHRSYNEQFF
D gene: TRBD2
V gene: TRBV7-6
clone size: NA
J gene: TRBJ2-1

CDR3 DNA: TGTGCCAGCAGTCTGTCAGAGAACAGCTTCTATGGCTACACCTTC
CDR3 protein: CASSLSENSFYGYTF
D gene: NA
V gene: TRBV6-5
clone size: once
J gene: TRBJ1-2

CDR3 DNA: TGTGCCAGCAGTCCGGGACTAGCGGGAGCCATGGGAGATACGCAGTATTTT
CDR3 protein: CASSPGLAGAMGDTQYF
D gene: TRBD2
V gene: TRBV27
clone size: NA
J gene: TRBJ2-3

CDR3 DNA: TGTGCCAGCAGCTTAGCCACGTACGAGCAGTACTTC
CDR3 protein: CASSLATYEQYF
D gene: NA
V gene: TRBV7-2
clone size: NA
J gene: TRBJ2-7

CDR3 DNA: TGTGCCAGCAGCGTAGATCCAGGGACTAGAACCAACAATGAGCAGTTCTTC
CDR3 protein: CASSVDPGTRTNNEQFF
D gene: TRBD2
V gene: TRBV9
clone size: NA
J gene: TRBJ2-1

CDR3 DNA: TGTGCCAGCAGCCCCGACAGACCAGGAGGAACTTACAATGAGCAGTTCTTC
CDR3 protein: CASSPDRPGGTYNEQFF
D gene: NA
V gene: TRBV9
clone size: NA
J gene: TRBJ2-1

CDR3 DNA: TGTGCCAGCAGCTCTAGATCACAGGGGAACACTGAAGCTTTCTTT
CDR3 protein: CASSSRSQGNTEAFF
D gene: NA
V gene: TRBV7-9
clone size: NA
J gene: TRBJ1-1

CDR3 DNA: TGTGCCAGTAGTATAAGTAGCGGGAGGGCCAATGAGCAGTTCTTC
CDR3 protein: CASSISSGRANEQFF
D gene: TRBD2
V gene: TRBV19
clone size: NA
J gene: TRBJ2-1

CDR3 DNA: TGTGCCAGCTCCATGCTAAACTTTCAGTTCTTC
CDR3 protein: CASSMLNFQFF
D gene: NA
V gene: TRBV14
clone size: NA
J gene: TRBJ2-1

CDR3 DNA: TGCGCCAGCAGCCAACAGGGGCGCGCGAACAATGAGCAGTTCTTC
CDR3 protein: CASSQQGRANNEQFF
D gene: NA
V gene: TRBV4-3
clone size: once
J gene: TRBJ2-1

CDR3 DNA: TGTGCCAGTAGCCTACAGGGGAACAATCAGCCCCAGCATTTT
CDR3 protein: CASSLQGNNQPQHF
D gene: TRBD1
V gene: TRBV28
clone size: NA
J gene: TRBJ1-5

CDR3 DNA: TGTGCCAGCAGTGGTCGGACAGGTCCAGATACGCAGTATTTT
CDR3 protein: CASSGRTGPDTQYF
D gene: TRBD1
V gene: TRBV2
clone size: NA
J gene: TRBJ2-3

CDR3 DNA: TGCGCCAGCAGCCATAACTCCTACAATGAGCAGTTCTTC
CDR3 protein: CASSHNSYNEQFF
D gene: NA
V gene: TRBV5-1
clone size: NA
J gene: TRBJ2-1

CDR3 DNA: TGTGCCAGCAGAACCTGGCCTACCTATGGCTACACCTTC
CDR3 protein: CASRTWPTYGYTF
D gene: NA
V gene: TRBV5-6
clone size: NA
J gene: TRBJ1-2

CDR3 DNA: TGTGCCAGCACCCCCCGGACAGGGGACTATGGCTACACCTTC
CDR3 protein: CASTPRTGDYGYTF
D gene: TRBD1
V gene: TRBV7-8
clone size: NA
J gene: TRBJ1-2

CDR3 DNA: TGTGCCAGCAGTTTTCTAAGCGGCACAGATACGCAGTATTTT
CDR3 protein: CASSFLSGTDTQYF
D gene: NA
V gene: TRBV28
clone size: NA
J gene: TRBJ2-3

CDR3 DNA: TGTGCCAGCTCACCGCAGTTGGGGACAGGTGGATCTGGAAACACCATATATTTT
CDR3 protein: CASSPQLGTGGSGNTIYF
D gene: TRBD1
V gene: TRBV18
clone size: NA
J gene: TRBJ1-3

CDR3 DNA: TGCGCCAGCAGCTTGGGGGTGAGCGGGGAGCTGTTTTTT
CDR3 protein: CASSLGVSGELFF
D gene: NA
V gene: TRBV5-1
clone size: NA
J gene: TRBJ2-2

CDR3 DNA: TGTGCCAGCTCAACCCAGACTAGCGGGAGCCACGAGCAGTACTTC
CDR3 protein: CASSTQTSGSHEQYF
D gene: TRBD2
V gene: TRBV18
clone size: NA
J gene: TRBJ2-7

CDR3 DNA: TGTGCCAGCAGCTTAGCTTGCGAGCAGTACTTC
CDR3 protein: CASSLACEQYF
D gene: NA
V gene: TRBV7-2
clone size: NA
J gene: TRBJ2-7

CDR3 DNA: TGTGCCAGTCACCCGAGGACCGACACAGATACGCAGTATTTT
CDR3 protein: CASHPRTDTDTQYF
D gene: NA
V gene: TRBV28
clone size: NA
J gene: TRBJ2-3

CDR3 DNA: TGTGCCAGCAGCCGGGCGGGATACAATGAGCAGTTCTTC
CDR3 protein: CASSRAGYNEQFF
D gene: NA
V gene: TRBV5-4
clone size: NA
J gene: TRBJ2-1

CDR3 DNA: TGTGCCAGCAGCTCCGCGTTGGATGAGCAGTTCTTC
CDR3 protein: CASSSALDEQFF
D gene: NA
V gene: TRBV7-9
clone size: once
J gene: TRBJ2-1

CDR3 DNA: TGTGCCAGCAGTTTTAGTCAGAAGGGGAACACCATATATTTT
CDR3 protein: CASSFSQKGNTIYF
D gene: NA
V gene: TRBV28
clone size: NA
J gene: TRBJ1-3

CDR3 DNA: TGTGCCAGCAGTCATTTTAGGGGGGCCCCTGGACGGACAAACACCGGGGAGCTGTTTTTT
CDR3 protein: CASSHFRGAPGRTNTGELFF
D gene: NA
V gene: TRBV27
clone size: NA
J gene: TRBJ2-2

CDR3 DNA: TGTGCCAGCAGCGTAACAGCGGGAGAAAGGTATTTT
CDR3 protein: CASSVTAGERYF
D gene: TRBD2
V gene: TRBV9
clone size: NA
J gene: TRBJ2-3

CDR3 DNA: TGCGCCAGCAGCTTGGGGGGATCGGGTCCTGGGGCCTACAATGAGCAGTTCTTC
CDR3 protein: CASSLGGSGPGAYNEQFF
D gene: NA
V gene: TRBV5-1
clone size: NA
J gene: TRBJ2-1

CDR3 DNA: TGCGCCAGCAGTGAGTCCCGACAGGGGGCTGGGGATACGCAGTATTTT
CDR3 protein: CASSESRQGAGDTQYF
D gene: TRBD1
V gene: TRBV10-1
clone size: NA
J gene: TRBJ2-3

CDR3 DNA: TGTGCCTGGAGTGTTGGCCTGACTGATCAGCCCCAGCATTTT
CDR3 protein: CAWSVGLTDQPQHF
D gene: NA
V gene: TRBV30
clone size: NA
J gene: TRBJ1-5

CDR3 DNA: TGTGCCAGCAGCTCAGGGACATCTCAGCCCCAGCATTTT
CDR3 protein: CASSSGTSQPQHF
D gene: NA
V gene: TRBV7-2
clone size: NA
J gene: TRBJ1-5

CDR3 DNA: TGTGCCAGCAGTCAAAGTGGTGGTTATTCACCCCTCCACTTT
CDR3 protein: CASSQSGGYSPLHF
D gene: NA
V gene: TRBV6-5
clone size: NA
J gene: TRBJ1-6